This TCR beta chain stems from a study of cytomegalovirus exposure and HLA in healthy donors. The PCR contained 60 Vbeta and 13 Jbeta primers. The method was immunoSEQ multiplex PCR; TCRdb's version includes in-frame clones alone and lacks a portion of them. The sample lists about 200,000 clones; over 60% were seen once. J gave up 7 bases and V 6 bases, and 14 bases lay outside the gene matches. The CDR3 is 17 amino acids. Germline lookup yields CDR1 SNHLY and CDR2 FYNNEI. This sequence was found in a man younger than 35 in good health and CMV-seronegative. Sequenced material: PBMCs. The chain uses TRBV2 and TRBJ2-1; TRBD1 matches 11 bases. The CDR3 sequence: CASRGQGALYSRNEQFF. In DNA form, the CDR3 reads TGTGCCAGCAGAGGACAGGGGGCGCTTTATTCTCGGAATGAGCAGTTCTTC.